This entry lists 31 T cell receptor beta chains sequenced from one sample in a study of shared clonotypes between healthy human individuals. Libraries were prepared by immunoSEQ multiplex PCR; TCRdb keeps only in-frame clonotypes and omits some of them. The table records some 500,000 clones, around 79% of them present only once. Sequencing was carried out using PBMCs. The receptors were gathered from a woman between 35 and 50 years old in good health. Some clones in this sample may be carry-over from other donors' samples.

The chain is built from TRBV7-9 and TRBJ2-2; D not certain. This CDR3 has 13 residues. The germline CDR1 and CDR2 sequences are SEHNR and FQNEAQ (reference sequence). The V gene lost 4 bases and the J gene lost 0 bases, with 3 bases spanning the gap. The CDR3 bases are TGTGCCAGCAGCTCCCCGAACACCGGGGAGCTGTTTTTT. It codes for CASSSPNTGELFF.

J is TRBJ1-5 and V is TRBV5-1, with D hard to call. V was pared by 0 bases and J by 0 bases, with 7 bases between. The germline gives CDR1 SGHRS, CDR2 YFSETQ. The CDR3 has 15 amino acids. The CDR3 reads CASSLAPNSNQPQHF. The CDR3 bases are TGCGCCAGCAGCTTGGCCCCGAATAGCAATCAGCCCCAGCATTTT.

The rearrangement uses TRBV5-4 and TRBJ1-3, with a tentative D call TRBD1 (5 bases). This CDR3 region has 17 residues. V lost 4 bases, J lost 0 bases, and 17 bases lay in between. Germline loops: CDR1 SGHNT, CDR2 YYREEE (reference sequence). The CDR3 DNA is TGTGCCAGCAGCGGGGGTGGAGGGGCGCGCTCTGGAAACACCATATATTTT. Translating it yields CASSGGGGARSGNTIYF. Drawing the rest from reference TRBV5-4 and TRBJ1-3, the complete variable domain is ETGVTQSPTHLIKTRGQQVTLRCSSQSGHNTVSWYQQALGQGPQFIFQYYREEENGRGNFPPRFSGLQFPNYSSELNVNALELDDSALYLCASSGGGGARSGNTIYFGEGSWLTVV.

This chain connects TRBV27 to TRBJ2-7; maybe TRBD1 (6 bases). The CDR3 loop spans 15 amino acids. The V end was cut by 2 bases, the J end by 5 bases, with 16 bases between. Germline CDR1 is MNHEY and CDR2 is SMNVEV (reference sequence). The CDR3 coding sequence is TGTGCCAGCAGTTTAGGTATCACAGGGACCCACGAGCAGTACTTC. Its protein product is CASSLGITGTHEQYF.

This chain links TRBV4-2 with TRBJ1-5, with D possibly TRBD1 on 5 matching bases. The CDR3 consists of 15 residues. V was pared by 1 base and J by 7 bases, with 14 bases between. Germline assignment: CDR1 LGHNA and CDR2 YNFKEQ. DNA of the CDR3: TGTGCCAGCAGCCAAGGCAGGGAAAGAGACCAGCCCCAGCATTTT. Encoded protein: CASSQGRERDQPQHF.

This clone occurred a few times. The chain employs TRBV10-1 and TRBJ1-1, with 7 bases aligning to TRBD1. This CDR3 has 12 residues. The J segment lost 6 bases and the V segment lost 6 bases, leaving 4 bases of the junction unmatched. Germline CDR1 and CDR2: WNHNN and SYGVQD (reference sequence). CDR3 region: CASSATGAEAFF. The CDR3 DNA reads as TGCGCCAGCAGCGCTACAGGGGCTGAAGCTTTCTTT.

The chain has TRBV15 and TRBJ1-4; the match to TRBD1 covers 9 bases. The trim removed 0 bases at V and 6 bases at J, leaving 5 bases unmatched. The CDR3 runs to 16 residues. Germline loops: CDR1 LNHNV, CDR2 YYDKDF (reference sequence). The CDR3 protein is CATSRDLGQGDEKLFF. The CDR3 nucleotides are TGTGCCACCAGCAGAGACCTGGGACAGGGCGATGAAAAACTGTTTTTT.

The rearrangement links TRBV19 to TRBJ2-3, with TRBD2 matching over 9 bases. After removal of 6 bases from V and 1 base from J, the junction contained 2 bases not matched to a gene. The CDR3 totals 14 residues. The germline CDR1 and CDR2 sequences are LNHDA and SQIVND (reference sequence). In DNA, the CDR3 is TGTGCCAGTAGGACTAGCGGAGGCACAGATACGCAGTATTTT. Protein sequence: CASRTSGGTDTQYF. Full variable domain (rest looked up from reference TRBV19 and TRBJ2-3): DGGITQSPKYLFRKEGQNVTLSCEQNLNHDAMYWYRQDPGQGLRLIYYSQIVNDFQKGDIAEGYSVSREKKESFPLTVTSAQKNPTAFYLCASRTSGGTDTQYFGPGTRLTVL.

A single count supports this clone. CDR3: CASSLGWGGNTGELFF. CDR3 nucleotide sequence: TGTGCCAGCAGCTTAGGGTGGGGCGGGAACACCGGGGAGCTGTTTTTT. This sequence joins TRBV11-2 and TRBJ2-2; maybe TRBD1 (5 bases). The CDR3 is made up of 16 amino acids. Germline-derived CDR1 and CDR2 are SGHAT and FQNNGV. V lost 1 base and J 1 base, leaving 10 bases between the germline ends.

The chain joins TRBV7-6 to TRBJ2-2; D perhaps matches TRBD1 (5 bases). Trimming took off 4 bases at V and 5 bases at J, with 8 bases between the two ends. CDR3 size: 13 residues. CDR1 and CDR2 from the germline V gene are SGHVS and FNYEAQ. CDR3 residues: CASSSRQTGELFF. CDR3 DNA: TGTGCCAGCAGCTCAAGACAGACCGGGGAGCTGTTTTTT.

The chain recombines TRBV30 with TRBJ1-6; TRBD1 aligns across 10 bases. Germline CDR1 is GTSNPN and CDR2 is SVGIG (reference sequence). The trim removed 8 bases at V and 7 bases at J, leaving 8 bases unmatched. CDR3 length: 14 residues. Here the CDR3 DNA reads TGTGCCCGGACAGGGGGGGACCCGAATTCACCCCTCCACTTT. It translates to CARTGGDPNSPLHF. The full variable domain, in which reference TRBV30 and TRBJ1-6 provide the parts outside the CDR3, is SQTIHQWPATLVQPVGSPLSLECTVEGTSNPNLYWYRQAAGRGLQLLFYSVGIGQISSEVPQNLSASRPQDRQFILSSKKLLLSDSGFYLCARTGGDPNSPLHFGNGTRLTVT.

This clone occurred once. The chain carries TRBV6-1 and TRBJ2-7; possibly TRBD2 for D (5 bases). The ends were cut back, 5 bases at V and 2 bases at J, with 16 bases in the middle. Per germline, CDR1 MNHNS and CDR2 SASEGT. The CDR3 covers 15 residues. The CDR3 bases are TGTGCCAGCAGTCCCCGGGAAGGCCGCGCCTACGAGCAGTACTTC. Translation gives CASSPREGRAYEQYF.

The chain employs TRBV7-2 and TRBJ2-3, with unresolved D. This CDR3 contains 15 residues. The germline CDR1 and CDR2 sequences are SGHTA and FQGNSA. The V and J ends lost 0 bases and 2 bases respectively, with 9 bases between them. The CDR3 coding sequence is TGTGCCAGCAGCTTAGCGCGAGGAGACACAGATACGCAGTATTTT. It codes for CASSLARGDTDTQYF.

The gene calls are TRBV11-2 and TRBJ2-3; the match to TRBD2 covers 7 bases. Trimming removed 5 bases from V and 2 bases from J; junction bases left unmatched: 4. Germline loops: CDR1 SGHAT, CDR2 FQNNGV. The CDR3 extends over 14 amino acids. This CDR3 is CASSTTSATDTQYF. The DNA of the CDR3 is TGTGCCAGCAGCACCACTAGCGCCACAGATACGCAGTATTTT.

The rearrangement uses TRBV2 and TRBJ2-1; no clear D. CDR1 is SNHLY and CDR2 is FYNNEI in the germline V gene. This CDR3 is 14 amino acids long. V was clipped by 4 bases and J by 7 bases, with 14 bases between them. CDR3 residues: CASSGTQEINEQFF. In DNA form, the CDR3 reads TGTGCCAGCAGTGGAACCCAGGAGATTAATGAGCAGTTCTTC.

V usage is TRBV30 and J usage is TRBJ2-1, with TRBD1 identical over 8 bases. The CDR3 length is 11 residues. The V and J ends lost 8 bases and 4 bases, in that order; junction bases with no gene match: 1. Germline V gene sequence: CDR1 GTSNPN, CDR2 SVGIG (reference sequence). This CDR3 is CAGTGYNEQFF. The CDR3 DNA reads TGTGCCGGGACAGGATACAATGAGCAGTTCTTC.

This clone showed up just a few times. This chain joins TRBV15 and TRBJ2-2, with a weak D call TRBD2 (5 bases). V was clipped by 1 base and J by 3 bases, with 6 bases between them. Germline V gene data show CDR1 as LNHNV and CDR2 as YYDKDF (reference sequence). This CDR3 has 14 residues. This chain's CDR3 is CATSRAGDTGELFF. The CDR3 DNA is TGTGCCACCAGCAGAGCCGGGGACACCGGGGAGCTGTTTTTT.

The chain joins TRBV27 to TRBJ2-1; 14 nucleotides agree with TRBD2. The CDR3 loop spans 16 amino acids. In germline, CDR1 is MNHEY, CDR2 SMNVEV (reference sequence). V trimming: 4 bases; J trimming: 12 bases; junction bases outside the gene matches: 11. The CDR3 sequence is CASSSGLAGVLLRQFF. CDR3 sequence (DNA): TGTGCCAGCAGTTCGGGACTAGCGGGAGTGTTGTTGCGGCAGTTCTTC.

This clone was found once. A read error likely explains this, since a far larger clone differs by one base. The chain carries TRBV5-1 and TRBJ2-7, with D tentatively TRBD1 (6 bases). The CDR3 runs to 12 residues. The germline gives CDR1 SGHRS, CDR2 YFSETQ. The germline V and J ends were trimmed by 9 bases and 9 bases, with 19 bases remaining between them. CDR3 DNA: TGCGCCAACAGTTCACAGGGATGGGGGCAGTACTTC. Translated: CANSSQGWGQYF.

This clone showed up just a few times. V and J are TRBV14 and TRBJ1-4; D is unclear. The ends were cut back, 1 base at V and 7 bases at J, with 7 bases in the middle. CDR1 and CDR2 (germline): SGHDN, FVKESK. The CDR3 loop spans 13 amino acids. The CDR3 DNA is TGTGCCAGCAGCCAAGGCGGAAGTGAAAAACTGTTTTTT. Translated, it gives CASSQGGSEKLFF.

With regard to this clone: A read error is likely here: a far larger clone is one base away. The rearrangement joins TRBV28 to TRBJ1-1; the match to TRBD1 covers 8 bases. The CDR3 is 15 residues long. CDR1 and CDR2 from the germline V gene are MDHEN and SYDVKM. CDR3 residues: CASSSLTGDNTEDFF. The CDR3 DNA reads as TGTGCCAGCAGTTCCCTGACAGGGGACAACACTGAAGATTTCTTT.

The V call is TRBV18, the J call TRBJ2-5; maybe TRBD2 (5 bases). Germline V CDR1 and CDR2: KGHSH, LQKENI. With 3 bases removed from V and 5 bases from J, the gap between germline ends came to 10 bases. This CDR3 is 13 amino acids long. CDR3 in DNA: TGTGCCAGCTCACCTCCACTAGGGGAGACCCAGTACTTC. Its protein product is CASSPPLGETQYF.

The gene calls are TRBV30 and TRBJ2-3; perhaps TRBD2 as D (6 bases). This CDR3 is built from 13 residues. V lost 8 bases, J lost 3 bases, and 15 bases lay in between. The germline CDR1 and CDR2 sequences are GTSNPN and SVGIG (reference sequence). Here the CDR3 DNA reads TGTGCCGGAGGGGCAGCTACTACAGATACGCAGTATTTT. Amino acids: CAGGAATTDTQYF.

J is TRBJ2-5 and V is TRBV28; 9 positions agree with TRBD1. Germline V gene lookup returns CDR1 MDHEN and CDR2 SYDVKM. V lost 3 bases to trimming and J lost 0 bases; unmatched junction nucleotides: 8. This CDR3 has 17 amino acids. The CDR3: CASSLATGQGDQETQYF. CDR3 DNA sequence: TGTGCCAGCAGTTTGGCCACGGGACAGGGCGACCAAGAGACCCAGTACTTC.

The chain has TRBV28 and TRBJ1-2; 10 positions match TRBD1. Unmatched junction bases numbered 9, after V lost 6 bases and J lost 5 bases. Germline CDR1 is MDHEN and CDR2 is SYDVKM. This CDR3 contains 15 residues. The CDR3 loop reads CASRLLGTGDYGYTF. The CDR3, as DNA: TGTGCCAGCAGACTCCTTGGGACAGGGGATTATGGCTACACCTTC.

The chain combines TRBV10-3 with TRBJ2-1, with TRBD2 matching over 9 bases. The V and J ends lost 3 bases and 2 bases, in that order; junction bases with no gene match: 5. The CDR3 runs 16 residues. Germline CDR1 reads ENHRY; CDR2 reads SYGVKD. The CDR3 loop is CAISDGSGGTYNEQFF. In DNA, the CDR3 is TGTGCCATCAGTGACGGTAGCGGGGGCACCTACAATGAGCAGTTCTTC.

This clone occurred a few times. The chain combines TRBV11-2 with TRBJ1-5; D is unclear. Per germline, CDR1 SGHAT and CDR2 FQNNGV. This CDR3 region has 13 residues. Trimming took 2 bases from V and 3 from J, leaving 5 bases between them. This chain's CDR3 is CASSLSYNQPQHF. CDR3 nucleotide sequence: TGTGCCAGCAGCTTAAGTTACAATCAGCCCCAGCATTTT.

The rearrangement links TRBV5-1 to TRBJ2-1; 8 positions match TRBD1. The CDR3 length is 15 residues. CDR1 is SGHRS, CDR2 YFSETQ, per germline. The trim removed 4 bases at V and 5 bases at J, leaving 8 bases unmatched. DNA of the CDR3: TGCGCCAGCAGCAGTGGACAGGGCCTACACAATGAGCAGTTCTTC. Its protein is CASSSGQGLHNEQFF.

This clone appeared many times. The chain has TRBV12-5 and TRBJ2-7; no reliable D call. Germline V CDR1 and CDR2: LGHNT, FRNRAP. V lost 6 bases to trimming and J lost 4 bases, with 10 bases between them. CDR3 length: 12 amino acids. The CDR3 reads CASGKSPYEQYF. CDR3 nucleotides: TGTGCTAGTGGCAAATCCCCGTACGAGCAGTACTTC.

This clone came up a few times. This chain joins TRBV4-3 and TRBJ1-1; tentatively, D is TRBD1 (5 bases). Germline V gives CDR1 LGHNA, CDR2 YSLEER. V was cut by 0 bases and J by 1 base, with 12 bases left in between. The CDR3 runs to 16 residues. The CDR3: CASSQDGWGRNTEAFF. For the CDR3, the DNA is TGCGCCAGCAGCCAAGATGGTTGGGGCCGGAACACTGAAGCTTTCTTT.

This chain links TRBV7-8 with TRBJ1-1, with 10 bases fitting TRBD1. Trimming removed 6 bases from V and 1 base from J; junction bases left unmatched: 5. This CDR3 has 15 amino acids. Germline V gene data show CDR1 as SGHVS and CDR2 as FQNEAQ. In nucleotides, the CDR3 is TGTGCCAGCAGTTCCCGGACAGGGGGGAACACTGAAGCTTTCTTT. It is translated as CASSSRTGGNTEAFF.